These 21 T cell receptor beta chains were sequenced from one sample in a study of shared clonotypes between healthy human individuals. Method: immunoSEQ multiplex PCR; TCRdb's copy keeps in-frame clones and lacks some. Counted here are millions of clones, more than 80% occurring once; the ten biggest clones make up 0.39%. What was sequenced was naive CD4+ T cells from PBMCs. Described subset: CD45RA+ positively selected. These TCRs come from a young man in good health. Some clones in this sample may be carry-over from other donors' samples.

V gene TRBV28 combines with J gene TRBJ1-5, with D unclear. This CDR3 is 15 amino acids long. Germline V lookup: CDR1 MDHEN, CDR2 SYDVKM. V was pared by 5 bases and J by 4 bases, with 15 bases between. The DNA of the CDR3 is TGTGCCAGCAGTCCACATTCCGGAGGGAATCAGCCCCAGCATTTT. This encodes CASSPHSGGNQPQHF.

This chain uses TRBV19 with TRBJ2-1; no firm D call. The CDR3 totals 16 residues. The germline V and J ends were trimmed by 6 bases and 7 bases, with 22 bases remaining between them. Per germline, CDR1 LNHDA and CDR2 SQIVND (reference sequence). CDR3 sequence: CASSTHRSWSMNEQFF. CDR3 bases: TGTGCCAGTAGCACGCACCGAAGCTGGAGCATGAATGAGCAGTTCTTC.

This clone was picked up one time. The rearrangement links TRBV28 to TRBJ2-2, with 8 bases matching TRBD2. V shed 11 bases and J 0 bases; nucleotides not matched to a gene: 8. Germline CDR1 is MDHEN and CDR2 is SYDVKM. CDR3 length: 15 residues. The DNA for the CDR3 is TGTGCCGCAAAGCTAGCGGGCCCGAACACCGGGGAGCTGTTTTTT. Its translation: CAAKLAGPNTGELFF. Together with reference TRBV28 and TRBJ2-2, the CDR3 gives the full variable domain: DVKVTQSSRYLVKRTGEKVFLECVQDMDHENMFWYRQDPGLGLRLIYFSYDVKMKEKGDIPEGYSVSREKKERFSLILESASTNQTSMYLCAAKLAGPNTGELFFGEGSRLTVL.

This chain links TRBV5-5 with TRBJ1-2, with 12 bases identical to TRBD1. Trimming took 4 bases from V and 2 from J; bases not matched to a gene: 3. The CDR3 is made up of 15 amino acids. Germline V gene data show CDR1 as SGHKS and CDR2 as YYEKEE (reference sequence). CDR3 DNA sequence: TGTGCCAGCAGCCAAGGGACAGGGGGCAACTATGGCTACACCTTC. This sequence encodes CASSQGTGGNYGYTF.

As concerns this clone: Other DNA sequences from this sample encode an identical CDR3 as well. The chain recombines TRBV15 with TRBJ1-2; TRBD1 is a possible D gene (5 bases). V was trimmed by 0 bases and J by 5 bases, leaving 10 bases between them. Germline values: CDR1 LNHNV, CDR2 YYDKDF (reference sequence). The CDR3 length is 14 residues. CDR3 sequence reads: CATSRDGAGYGYTF. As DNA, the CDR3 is TGTGCCACCAGCAGAGATGGGGCGGGGTATGGCTACACCTTC.

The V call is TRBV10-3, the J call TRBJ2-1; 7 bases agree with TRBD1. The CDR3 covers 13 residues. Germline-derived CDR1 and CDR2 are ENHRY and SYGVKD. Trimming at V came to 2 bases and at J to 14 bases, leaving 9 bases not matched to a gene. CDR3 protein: CAISEIPGTVEFF. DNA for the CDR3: TGTGCCATCAGTGAGATACCCGGGACAGTCGAGTTCTTC.

This chain's CDR3 is CASSQEPLVSSHEQFF. The DNA of the CDR3 is TGCGCCAGCAGCCAAGAACCCCTAGTATCATCCCATGAGCAGTTCTTC. The rearrangement uses TRBV4-3 and TRBJ2-1; D call uncertain. CDR1 LGHNA and CDR2 YSLEER come from the germline V gene. V lost 0 bases, J lost 8 bases, and 17 bases lay in between. This CDR3 is built from 16 residues.

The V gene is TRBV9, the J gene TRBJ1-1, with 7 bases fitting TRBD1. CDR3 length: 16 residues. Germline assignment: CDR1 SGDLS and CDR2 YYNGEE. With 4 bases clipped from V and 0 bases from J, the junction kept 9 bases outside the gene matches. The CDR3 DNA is TGTGCCAGCAGCCCTTGGGGGACAGCCATGAACACTGAAGCTTTCTTT. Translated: CASSPWGTAMNTEAFF.

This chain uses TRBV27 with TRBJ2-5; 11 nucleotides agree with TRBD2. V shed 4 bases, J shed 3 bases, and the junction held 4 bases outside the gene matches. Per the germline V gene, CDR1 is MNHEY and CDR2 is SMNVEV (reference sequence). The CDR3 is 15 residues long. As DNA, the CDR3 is TGTGCCAGCAGTTCCCCGACTAGCGGGAAAGAGACCCAGTACTTC. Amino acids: CASSSPTSGKETQYF.

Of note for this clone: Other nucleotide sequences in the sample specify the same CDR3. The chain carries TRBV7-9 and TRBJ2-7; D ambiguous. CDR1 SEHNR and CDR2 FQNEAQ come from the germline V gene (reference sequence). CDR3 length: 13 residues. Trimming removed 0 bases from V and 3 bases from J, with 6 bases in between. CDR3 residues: CASSLAGIYEQYF. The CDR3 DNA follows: TGTGCCAGCAGCTTAGCAGGGATCTACGAGCAGTACTTC.

The CDR3 here is CAISVEGGIDTQYF. Here the CDR3 DNA reads TGTGCCATCAGTGTCGAGGGAGGAATCGATACGCAGTATTTT. J is TRBJ2-3 and V is TRBV10-3, with D possibly being TRBD2 (6 bases). There are 14 residues in the CDR3. The V end lost 4 bases, the J end lost 6 bases, and 14 bases lay between the germline ends. Per germline, CDR1 ENHRY and CDR2 SYGVKD.

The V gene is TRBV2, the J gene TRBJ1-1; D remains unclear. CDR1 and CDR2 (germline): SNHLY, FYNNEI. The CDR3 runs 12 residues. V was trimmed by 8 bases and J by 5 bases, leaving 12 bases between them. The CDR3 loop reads CASGREGTEAFF. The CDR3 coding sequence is TGTGCCAGCGGGAGGGAGGGTACTGAAGCTTTCTTT.

CDR3 loop: CASSAGQPQHF. The DNA of the CDR3 is TGTGCCAGCAGTGCAGGACAGCCCCAGCATTTT. The chain combines TRBV6-1 with TRBJ1-5; no clear D. The ends were cut back, 4 bases at V and 7 bases at J, with 5 bases in the middle. The CDR3 has 11 residues. Germline values: CDR1 MNHNS, CDR2 SASEGT.

The DNA for the CDR3 is TGTGCCAGCTCACCTAATTACGAGGGTAACACTGAAGCTTTCTTT. It translates to CASSPNYEGNTEAFF. The gene calls are TRBV18 and TRBJ1-1; D is ambiguous. CDR1 is KGHSH and CDR2 is LQKENI in the germline V gene. This CDR3 is built from 15 residues. Trimming pared 3 bases from V and 2 bases from J, leaving 13 bases between.

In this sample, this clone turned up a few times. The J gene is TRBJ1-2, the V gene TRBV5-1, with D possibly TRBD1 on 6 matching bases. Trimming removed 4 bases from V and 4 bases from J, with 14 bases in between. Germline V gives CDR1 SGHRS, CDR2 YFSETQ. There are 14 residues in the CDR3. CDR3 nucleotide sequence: TGCGCCAGCAGCACCTCGGGACACCTCTATGGCTACACCTTC. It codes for CASSTSGHLYGYTF. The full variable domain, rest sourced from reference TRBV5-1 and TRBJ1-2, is KAGVTQTPRYLIKTRGQQVTLSCSPISGHRSVSWYQQTPGQGLQFLFEYFSETQRNKGNFPGRFSGRQFSNSRSEMNVSTLELGDSALYLCASSTSGHLYGYTFGSGTRLTVV.

The CDR3 DNA is TGTGCCAGCAGTGTCCGACTAGCGGGATCCTACAATGAGCAGTTCTTC. This codes for CASSVRLAGSYNEQFF. The V and J genes are TRBV28 and TRBJ2-1; 11 positions agree with TRBD2. There are 16 residues in the CDR3. The germline V gene has CDR1 MDHEN and CDR2 SYDVKM. With V trimmed by 5 bases and J by 1 base, 4 bases remained unmatched.

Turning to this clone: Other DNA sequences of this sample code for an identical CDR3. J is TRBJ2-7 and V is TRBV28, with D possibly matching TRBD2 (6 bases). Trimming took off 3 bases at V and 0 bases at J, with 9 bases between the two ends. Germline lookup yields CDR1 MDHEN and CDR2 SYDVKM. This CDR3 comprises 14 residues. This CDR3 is CASSLVSGSYEQYF. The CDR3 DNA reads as TGTGCCAGCAGTTTGGTTAGCGGCTCCTACGAGCAGTACTTC.

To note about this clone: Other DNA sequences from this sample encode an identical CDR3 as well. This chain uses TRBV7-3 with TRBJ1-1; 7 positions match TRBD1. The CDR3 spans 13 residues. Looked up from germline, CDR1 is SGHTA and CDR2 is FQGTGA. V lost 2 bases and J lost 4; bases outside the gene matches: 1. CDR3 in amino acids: CASSLQGGTEAFF. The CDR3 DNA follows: TGTGCCAGCAGCTTACAGGGGGGCACTGAAGCTTTCTTT.

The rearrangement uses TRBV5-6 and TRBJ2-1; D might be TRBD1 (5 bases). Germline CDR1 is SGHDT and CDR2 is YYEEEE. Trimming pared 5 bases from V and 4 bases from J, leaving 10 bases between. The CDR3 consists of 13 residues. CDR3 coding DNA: TGTGCCAGCAGACCTAGACAGTACAATGAGCAGTTCTTC. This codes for CASRPRQYNEQFF.

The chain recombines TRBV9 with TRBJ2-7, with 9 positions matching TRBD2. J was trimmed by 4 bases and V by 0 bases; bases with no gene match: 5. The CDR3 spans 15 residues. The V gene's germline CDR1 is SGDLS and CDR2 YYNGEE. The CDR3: CASSVGDSGSYEQYF. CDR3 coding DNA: TGTGCCAGCAGCGTAGGTGATAGCGGGAGTTACGAGCAGTACTTC.

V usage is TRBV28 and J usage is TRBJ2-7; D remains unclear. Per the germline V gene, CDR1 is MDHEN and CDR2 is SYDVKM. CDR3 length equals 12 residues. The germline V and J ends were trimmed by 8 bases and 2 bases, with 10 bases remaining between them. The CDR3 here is CASQVRPYEQYF. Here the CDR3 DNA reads TGTGCCAGCCAGGTGAGACCCTACGAGCAGTACTTC.